Presented here are 15 T cell receptor beta chains from one specimen sequenced in a study of blood T cell repertoires in COVID-19. Sequenced by immunoSEQ multiplex PCR; TCRdb stores in-frame clones only, minus some. The sample has 75,000 to 100,000 clones, roughly 85% seen once; the top ten hold 3.5% to 5.5%. The sample was peripheral blood. The receptors come from a man between 65 and 85 years old with acute or convalescent COVID-19.

This sequence joins TRBV4-1 and TRBJ1-5; 10 positions agree with TRBD1. V dropped 2 bases and J dropped 1; count of bases not matched to a gene: 2. CDR3 length: 16 residues. The germline V gene encodes CDR1 MGHRA and CDR2 YSYEKL. The DNA of the CDR3 is TGCGCCAGCAGCCAAAGACAGGGGGCGAGCAATCAGCCCCAGCATTTT. It translates to CASSQRQGASNQPQHF.

The chain carries TRBV2 and TRBJ1-1, with D hard to call. V lost 4 bases to trimming and J lost 0 bases, with 18 bases between them. Germline CDR1 SNHLY, CDR2 FYNNEI. The length of the CDR3 is 17 residues. The CDR3 spells CASSVASPGGMNTEAFF. CDR3 bases: TGTGCCAGCAGTGTGGCATCCCCGGGAGGTATGAACACTGAAGCTTTCTTT.

The chain has TRBV14 and TRBJ1-2; possibly TRBD1 for D (6 bases). The ends were cut back, 4 bases at V and 8 bases at J, with 14 bases in the middle. Germline CDR1 and CDR2: SGHDN and FVKESK. CDR3 size: 13 residues. This CDR3 reads CASSRTGNDGYTF. CDR3 DNA sequence: TGTGCCAGCAGCCGTACAGGGAATGACGGCTACACCTTC.

The chain carries TRBV5-1 and TRBJ1-4, with 11 bases aligning to TRBD1. This CDR3 has 15 amino acids. The V and J ends lost 5 bases and 10 bases, in that order; junction bases with no gene match: 10. Looked up from germline, CDR1 is SGHRS and CDR2 is YFSETQ. The CDR3 DNA reads TGCGCCAGCAGTTCAGGACAGGGGGCGCGGTCAAAACTGTTTTTT. Protein product: CASSSGQGARSKLFF.

The rearrangement links TRBV28 to TRBJ2-5; possible D gene TRBD1, 5 bases. Germline lookup yields CDR1 MDHEN and CDR2 SYDVKM. This CDR3 is 14 amino acids long. Trimming left V 3 bases short and J 4 bases short, with 12 bases between. CDR3 loop: CASSLGDSRETQYF. The CDR3 coding sequence is TGTGCCAGCAGTTTGGGTGACAGCAGAGAGACCCAGTACTTC.

The chain is built from TRBV7-9 and TRBJ2-4, with D possibly matching TRBD1 (5 bases). Per the germline V gene, CDR1 is SEHNR and CDR2 is FQNEAQ (reference sequence). The CDR3 covers 15 residues. Trimming stripped 5 bases from V and 5 bases from J, with 16 bases between. The chain's CDR3 is CASSPRGRQQNIQYF. Here the CDR3 DNA reads TGTGCCAGCAGCCCAAGGGGCAGGCAACAAAACATTCAGTACTTC.

CDR3 DNA: TGTGCCAGCAGCAGCGGGGATACGCAGTATTTT. This sequence encodes CASSSGDTQYF. This chain connects TRBV14 to TRBJ2-3; D is perhaps TRBD2 (6 bases). The CDR3 loop spans 11 amino acids. Trimming took 5 bases from V and 6 from J, leaving 6 bases between them. CDR1 SGHDN and CDR2 FVKESK come from the germline V gene. Based on the CDR3 plus reference TRBV14 and TRBJ2-3, the full variable domain is EAGVTQFPSHSVIEKGQTVTLRCDPISGHDNLYWYRRVMGKEIKFLLHFVKESKQDESGMPNNRFLAERTGGTYSTLKVQPAELEDSGVYFCASSSGDTQYFGPGTRLTVL.

Only a few counts were recorded for this clone. The V and J genes are TRBV28 and TRBJ1-6, with D perhaps matching TRBD1 (5 bases). Germline V lookup: CDR1 MDHEN, CDR2 SYDVKM. The CDR3 loop spans 16 amino acids. Deletions cut 7 bases from V and 4 bases from J, with 17 bases between. CDR3 nucleotide sequence: TGTGCCAGCAAGTACGGAACAAGGGGATATAATTCACCCCTCCACTTT. Amino acid sequence: CASKYGTRGYNSPLHF.

This clone occurred a few times. J is TRBJ1-5 and V is TRBV21-1; the table gives TRBD1 as D, unverified against the DNA. TRBV21-1 is tagged as a pseudogene. The CDR3 covers 15 residues. The CDR3 coding sequence is TGTGCCAGCAGCAAAAACAGTTATAGCAATCAGCCCCAGCATTTT. Translated: CASSKNSYSNQPQHF.

This clone appeared once. The rearrangement links TRBV9 to TRBJ2-3; possible D gene TRBD1, 6 bases. The germline V gene has CDR1 SGDLS and CDR2 YYNGEE. The V end lost 0 bases, the J end lost 4 bases, and 21 bases lay between the germline ends. CDR3 length: 18 amino acids. As DNA, the CDR3 is TGTGCCAGCAGCGTAGGAGGTGGGGGCTCTAGCACTGCAGATACGCAGTATTTT. Its protein is CASSVGGGGSSTADTQYF.

This clone was seen just once. V usage is TRBV5-8 and J usage is TRBJ1-5; no clear D. V lost 4 bases to trimming and J lost 6 bases, with 11 bases between them. Germline assignment: CDR1 SGHTS and CDR2 YDEGEE. The CDR3 sequence is 13 residues long. The CDR3 loop reads CASSIGGPQPQHF. CDR3 sequence (DNA): TGTGCCAGCAGCATCGGAGGGCCTCAGCCCCAGCATTTT.

The chain joins TRBV28 to TRBJ2-1; 11 bases are shared with TRBD2. V dropped 7 bases and J dropped 8; count of bases not matched to a gene: 10. Germline assignment: CDR1 MDHEN and CDR2 SYDVKM. This CDR3 contains 15 residues. This chain's CDR3 is CASTIAGGPIHEQFF. CDR3 nucleotide sequence: TGTGCCAGCACCATAGCGGGGGGGCCGATCCATGAGCAGTTCTTC.

The chain combines TRBV6-5 with TRBJ1-2; maybe TRBD1 (5 bases). This CDR3 comprises 11 residues. The germline CDR1 and CDR2 sequences are MNHEY and SVGAGI. The V gene lost 6 bases and the J gene lost 4 bases, with 6 bases spanning the gap. The DNA of the CDR3 is TGTGCCAGCAGGGGGCTCTATGGCTACACCTTC. The encoded protein is CASRGLYGYTF.

This clone was detected once. The chain links TRBV6-1 to TRBJ1-5, with a tentative D call TRBD1 (5 bases). Germline lookup yields CDR1 MNHNS and CDR2 SASEGT. This CDR3 region has 15 residues. The V end lost 2 bases, the J end lost 4 bases, and 12 bases lay between the germline ends. In DNA form, the CDR3 reads TGTGCCAGCAGTGAATTTGGGGCTGGGAATCAGCCCCAGCATTTT. It specifies CASSEFGAGNQPQHF.

The rearrangement links TRBV5-5 to TRBJ1-5, with unresolved D. The germline gives CDR1 SGHKS, CDR2 YYEKEE (reference sequence). The CDR3 runs to 14 residues. Trimming removed 0 bases from V and 0 bases from J, with 4 bases in between. Here the CDR3 DNA reads TGTGCCAGCAGCTTGGCTGTTAGCAATCAGCCCCAGCATTTT. This codes for CASSLAVSNQPQHF.